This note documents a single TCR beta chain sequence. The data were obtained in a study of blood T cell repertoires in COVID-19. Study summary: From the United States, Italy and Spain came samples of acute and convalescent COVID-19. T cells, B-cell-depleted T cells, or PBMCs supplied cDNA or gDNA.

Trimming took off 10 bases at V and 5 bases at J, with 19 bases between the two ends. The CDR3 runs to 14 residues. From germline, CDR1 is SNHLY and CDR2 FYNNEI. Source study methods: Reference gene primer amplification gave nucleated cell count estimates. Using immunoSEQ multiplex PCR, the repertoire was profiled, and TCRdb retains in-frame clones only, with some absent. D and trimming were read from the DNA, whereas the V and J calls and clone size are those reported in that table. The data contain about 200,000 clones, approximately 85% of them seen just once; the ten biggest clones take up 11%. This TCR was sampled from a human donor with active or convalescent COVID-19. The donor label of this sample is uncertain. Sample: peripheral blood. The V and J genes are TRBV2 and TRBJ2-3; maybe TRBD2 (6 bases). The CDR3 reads CATRGRLEVDTQYF. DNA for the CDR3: TGTGCCACAAGAGGGAGGTTAGAGGTAGATACGCAGTATTTT.